This T cell receptor beta chain was profiled in a study of beta chain features in type 1 diabetes. The study's findings and limits: When Type 1 diabetes patients were examined, their TCRB CDR3s proved moderately but significantly shorter in all four CD4+ subsets.

Germline assignment: CDR1 MNHNY and CDR2 SVGAGI (reference sequence). This CDR3 contains 15 residues. Trimming took off 6 bases at V and 3 bases at J, with 14 bases between the two ends. This clone was seen a few times. The antigen remains undetermined. The investigators reverse transcribed all of the isolated RNA, so they sequenced expressed TCRB transcripts. The assay was immunoSEQ multiplex PCR, and TCRdb's table has in-frame clones only and misses some. This table has more than 250,000 clones, around 16% appearing once. The chain couples TRBV6-6 to TRBJ2-2; no firm D call. What was sequenced was naive CD4+ T cells from blood. The TCR comes from a man younger than 35 with type 1 diabetes. CDR3: CASRPLSPDTGELFF. The CDR3 bases are TGTGCCAGCAGGCCCTTGTCCCCGGACACCGGGGAGCTGTTTTTT.